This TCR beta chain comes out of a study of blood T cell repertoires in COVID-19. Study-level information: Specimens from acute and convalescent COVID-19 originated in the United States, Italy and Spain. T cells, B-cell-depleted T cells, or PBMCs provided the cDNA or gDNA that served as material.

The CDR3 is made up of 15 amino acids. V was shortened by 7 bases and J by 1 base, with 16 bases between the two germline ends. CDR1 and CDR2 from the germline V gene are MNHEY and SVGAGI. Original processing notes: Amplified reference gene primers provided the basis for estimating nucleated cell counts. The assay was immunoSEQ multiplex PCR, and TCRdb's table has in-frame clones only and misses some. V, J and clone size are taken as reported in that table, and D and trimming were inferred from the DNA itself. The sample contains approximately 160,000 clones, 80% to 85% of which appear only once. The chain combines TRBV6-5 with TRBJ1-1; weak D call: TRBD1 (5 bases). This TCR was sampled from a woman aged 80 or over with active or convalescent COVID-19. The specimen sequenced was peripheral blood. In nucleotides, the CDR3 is TGTGCCAGCAACCGTGGGGGGGGACCGAACACTGAAGCTTTCTTT. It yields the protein CASNRGGGPNTEAFF.